This TCR beta chain emerged from a study of blood T cell repertoires in COVID-19 (dated by TCRdb to 2019 to 2021). For the study in its entirety: Collaborator samples came from the United States, Italy and Spain and covered acute and convalescent phases of COVID-19. HLA class I and class II types, where available, came from metadata supplied by the sample provider rather than from assay-based typing. The repertoires were released in a freely available public database meant as a resource for research on the immune response to SARS-CoV-2. Subjects who had been exposed to COVID-19, were actively infected with it, or had recovered from it provided the deeply sampled blood TCRbeta repertoires that made up the dataset. The sample metadata nearly always contained a de-identified subject ID, COVID-19 status, age in years and sex. Samples were obtained from the ongoing ImmuneRACE study (first 160 participants) and from 950 to 1,500 subjects provided by 6 global collaborators. The prospective study material was composed of cDNA or gDNA derived from T cells, B-cell-depleted T cells, or PBMCs. Summary of the overall study and its limitations: The quantity of clinical and demographic metadata differed by source and by participant and was supplied without curation.

TCRbeta CDR3 regions were amplified from genomic DNA using the immunoSEQ Assay, a bias-controlled multiplex PCR. In the paper's pipeline: The number of nucleated cells in each sample was estimated by amplification of reference gene primers within the assay. To quantify the absolute abundance of each unique TCRbeta CDR3 rearrangement, sequence reads were collapsed and filtered. For each sample, productive Simpson clonality was calculated by taking the square root of Simpson's diversity index across productive rearrangements. In TCRdb, the immuneACCESS table is reduced to in-frame sequences with V and J assigned. These tables do not hold every clone; where another copy was compared, an unresolved V gene accounts for under half, and the others remain unexplained. Clonal size and the V and J genes are those of that table, whereas D and trimming came from the DNA. The sample table shows about 220,000 clones, and 82% are seen once. In total, the top ten clones hold 3.5% to 4% of the sample.

Comments on this clone: Its binding antigen is unknown. Per-nucleotide qualities are absent, and no much larger clonotype sits a single base away.

Each collaborating institution followed its own protocols to collect whole blood in K2EDTA tubes. Collaborator samples were shipped for TCRbeta analysis as frozen whole blood, isolated PBMCs, or DNA extracted from either sample type. Compared with germline, V lacks 5 bases and J lacks 0 bases; bases without a gene match: 10. CDR1 and CDR2 were assigned from the germline V gene (reference sequence) as LNHDA and SQIVND. Including the terminal cysteine and phenylalanine, the CDR3 comprises 18 residues. The CDR3 DNA has 54 bases and is translated from base 1. This clonotype originated in a woman of 80 years or more with acute or convalescent COVID-19. The sequencing input was peripheral blood. The sequence links TRBV19 to TRBJ2-6, with TRBD1 matching 7 junction bases. The DNA sequence is TGTGCCAGTAGTTCAACGGGGACAGCGATCTCTGGGGCCAACGTCCTGACTTTC. It translates as CASSSTGTAISGANVLTF.